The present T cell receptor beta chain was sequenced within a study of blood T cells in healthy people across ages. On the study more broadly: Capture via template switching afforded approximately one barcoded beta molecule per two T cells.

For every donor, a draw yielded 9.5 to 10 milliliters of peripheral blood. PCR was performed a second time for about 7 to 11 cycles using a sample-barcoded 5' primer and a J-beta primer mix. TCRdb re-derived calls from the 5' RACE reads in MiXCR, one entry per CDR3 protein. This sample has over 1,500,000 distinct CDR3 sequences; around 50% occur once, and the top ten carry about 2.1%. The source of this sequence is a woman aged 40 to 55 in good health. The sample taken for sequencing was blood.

CDR3 in amino acids: CSARDDEKLFF. The CDR3 DNA follows: TGCAGTGCTAGAGATGACGAAAAACTGTTTTTT. The chain joins TRBV20-1 to TRBJ1-4; D is undetermined. Germline CDR1 reads DFQATT; CDR2 reads SNEGSKA (reference sequence). V was shortened by 0 bases and J by 8 bases, with 4 bases between the two germline ends. The CDR3 runs 11 residues.